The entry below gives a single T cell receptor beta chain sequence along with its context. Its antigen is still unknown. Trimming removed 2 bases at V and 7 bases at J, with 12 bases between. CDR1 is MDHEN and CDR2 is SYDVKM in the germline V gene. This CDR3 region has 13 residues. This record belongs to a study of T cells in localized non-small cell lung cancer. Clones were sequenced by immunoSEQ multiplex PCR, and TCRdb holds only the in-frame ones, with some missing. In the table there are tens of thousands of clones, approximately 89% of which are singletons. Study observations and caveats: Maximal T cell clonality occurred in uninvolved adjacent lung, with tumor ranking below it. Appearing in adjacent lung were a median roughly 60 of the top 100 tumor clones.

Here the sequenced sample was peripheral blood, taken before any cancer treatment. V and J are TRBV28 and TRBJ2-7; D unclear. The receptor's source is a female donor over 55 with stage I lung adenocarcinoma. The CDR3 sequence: CASSLHVTGEQYF. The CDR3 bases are TGTGCCAGCAGTTTACATGTTACTGGGGAGCAGTACTTC.